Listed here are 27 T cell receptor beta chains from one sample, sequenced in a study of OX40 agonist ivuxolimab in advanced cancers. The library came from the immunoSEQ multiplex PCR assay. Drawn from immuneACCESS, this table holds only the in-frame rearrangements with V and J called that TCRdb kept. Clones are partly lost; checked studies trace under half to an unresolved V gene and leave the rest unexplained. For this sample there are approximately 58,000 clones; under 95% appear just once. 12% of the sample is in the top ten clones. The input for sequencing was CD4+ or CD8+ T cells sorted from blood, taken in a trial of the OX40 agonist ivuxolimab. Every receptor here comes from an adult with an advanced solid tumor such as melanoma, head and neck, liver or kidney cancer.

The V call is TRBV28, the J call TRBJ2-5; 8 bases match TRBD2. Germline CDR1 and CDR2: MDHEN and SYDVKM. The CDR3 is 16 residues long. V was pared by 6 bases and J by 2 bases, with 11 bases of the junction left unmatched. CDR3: CASSLPGLAIQETQYF. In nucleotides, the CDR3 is TGTGCCAGCAGCCTACCCGGACTAGCCATTCAAGAGACCCAGTACTTC.

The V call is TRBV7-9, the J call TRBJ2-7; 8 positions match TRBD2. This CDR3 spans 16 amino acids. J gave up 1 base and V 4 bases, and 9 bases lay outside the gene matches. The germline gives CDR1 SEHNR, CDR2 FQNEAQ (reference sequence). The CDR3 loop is CASSSQGSGKSYEQYF. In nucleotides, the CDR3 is TGTGCCAGCAGCTCCCAGGGTAGCGGGAAGTCCTACGAGCAGTACTTC.

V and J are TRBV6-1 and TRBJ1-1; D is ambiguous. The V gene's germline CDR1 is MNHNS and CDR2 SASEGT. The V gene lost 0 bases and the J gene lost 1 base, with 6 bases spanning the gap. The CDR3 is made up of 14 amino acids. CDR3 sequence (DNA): TGTGCCAGCAGTGAAGCCGAGGAGAACACTGAAGCTTTCTTT. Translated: CASSEAEENTEAFF.

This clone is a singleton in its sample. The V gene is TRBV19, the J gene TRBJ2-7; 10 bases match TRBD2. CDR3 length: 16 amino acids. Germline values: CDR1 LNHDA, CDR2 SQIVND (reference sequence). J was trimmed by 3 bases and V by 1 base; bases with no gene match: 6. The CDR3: CASSIGLAGVNYEQYF. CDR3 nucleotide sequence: TGTGCCAGTAGTATAGGTCTAGCGGGAGTCAACTACGAGCAGTACTTC.

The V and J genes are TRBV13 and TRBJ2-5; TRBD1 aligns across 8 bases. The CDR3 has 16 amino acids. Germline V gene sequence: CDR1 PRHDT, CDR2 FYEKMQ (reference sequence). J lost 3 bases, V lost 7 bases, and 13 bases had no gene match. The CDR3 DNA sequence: TGTGCCAGCAAGGCACAGGGGGTGGCTCGGGAAGAGACCCAGTACTTC. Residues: CASKAQGVAREETQYF.

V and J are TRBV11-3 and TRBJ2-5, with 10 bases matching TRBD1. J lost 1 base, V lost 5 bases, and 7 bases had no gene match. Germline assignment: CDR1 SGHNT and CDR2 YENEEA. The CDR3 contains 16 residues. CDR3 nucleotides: TGTGCCAGCAGCACGCCGGGACAGGGGCCCCAAGAGACCCAGTACTTC. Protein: CASSTPGQGPQETQYF.

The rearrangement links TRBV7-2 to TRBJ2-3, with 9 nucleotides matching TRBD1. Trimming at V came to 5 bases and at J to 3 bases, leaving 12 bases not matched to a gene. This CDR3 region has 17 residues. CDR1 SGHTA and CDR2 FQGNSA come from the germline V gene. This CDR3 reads CASSLLGQGSETDTQYF. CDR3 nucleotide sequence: TGTGCCAGCAGCCTCCTCGGACAGGGGTCCGAGACAGATACGCAGTATTTT.

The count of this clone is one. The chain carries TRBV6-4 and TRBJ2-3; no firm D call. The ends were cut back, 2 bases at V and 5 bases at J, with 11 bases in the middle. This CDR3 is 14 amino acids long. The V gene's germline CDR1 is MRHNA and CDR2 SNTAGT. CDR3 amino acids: CASSDNPGGDTQYF. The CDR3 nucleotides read TGTGCCAGCAGTGACAATCCGGGCGGAGATACGCAGTATTTT.

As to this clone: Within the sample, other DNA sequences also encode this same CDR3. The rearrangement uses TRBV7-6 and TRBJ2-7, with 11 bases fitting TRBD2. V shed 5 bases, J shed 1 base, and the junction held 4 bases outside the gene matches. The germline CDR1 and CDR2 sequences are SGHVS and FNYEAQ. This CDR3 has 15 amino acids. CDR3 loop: CASSPGLADSYEQYF. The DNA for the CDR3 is TGTGCCAGCAGCCCGGGACTAGCGGATTCCTACGAGCAGTACTTC.

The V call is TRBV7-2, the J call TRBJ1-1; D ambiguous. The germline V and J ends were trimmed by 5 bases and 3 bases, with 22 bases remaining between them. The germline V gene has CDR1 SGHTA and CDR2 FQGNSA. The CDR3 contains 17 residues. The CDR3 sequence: CASSPYETWVSDTEAFF. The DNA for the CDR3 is TGTGCCAGCAGCCCTTACGAGACGTGGGTATCGGACACTGAAGCTTTCTTT.

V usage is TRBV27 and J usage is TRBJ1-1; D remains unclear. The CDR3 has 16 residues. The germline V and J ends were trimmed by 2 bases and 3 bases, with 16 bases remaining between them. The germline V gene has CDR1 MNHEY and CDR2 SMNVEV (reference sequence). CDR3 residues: CASSLGQGELYTEAFF. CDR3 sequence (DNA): TGTGCCAGCAGTTTAGGCCAAGGAGAACTATACACTGAAGCTTTCTTT.

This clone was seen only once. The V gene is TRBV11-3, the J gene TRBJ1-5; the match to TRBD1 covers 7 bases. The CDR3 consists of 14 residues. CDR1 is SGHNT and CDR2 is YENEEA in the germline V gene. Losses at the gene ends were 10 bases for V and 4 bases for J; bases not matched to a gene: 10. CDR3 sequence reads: CATSSRDRNQPQHF. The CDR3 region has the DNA TGTGCCACTTCAAGTAGGGACAGAAATCAGCCCCAGCATTTT.

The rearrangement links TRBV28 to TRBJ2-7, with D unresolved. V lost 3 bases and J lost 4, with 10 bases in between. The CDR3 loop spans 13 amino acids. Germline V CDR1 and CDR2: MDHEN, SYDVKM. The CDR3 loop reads CASSFSGLYEQYF. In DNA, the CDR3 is TGTGCCAGCAGTTTCTCTGGGTTGTACGAGCAGTACTTC.

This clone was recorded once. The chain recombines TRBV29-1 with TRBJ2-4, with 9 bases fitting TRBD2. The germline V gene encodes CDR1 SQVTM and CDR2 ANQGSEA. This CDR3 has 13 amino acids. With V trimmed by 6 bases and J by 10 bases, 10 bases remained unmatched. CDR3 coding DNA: TGCAGCGTCCATAGCGGGAGATCCGGTATTCAGTACTTC. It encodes CSVHSGRSGIQYF.

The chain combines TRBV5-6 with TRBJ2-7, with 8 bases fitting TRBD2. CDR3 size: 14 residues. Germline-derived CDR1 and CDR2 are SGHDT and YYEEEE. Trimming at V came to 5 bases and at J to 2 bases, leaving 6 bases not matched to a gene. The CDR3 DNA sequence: TGTGCCAGCAGTCTTAGCGGGGTACCCTACGAGCAGTACTTC. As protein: CASSLSGVPYEQYF.

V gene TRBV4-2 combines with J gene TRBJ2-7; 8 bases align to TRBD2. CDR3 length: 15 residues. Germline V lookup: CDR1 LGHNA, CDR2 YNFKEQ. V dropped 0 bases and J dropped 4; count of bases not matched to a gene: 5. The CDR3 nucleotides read TGTGCCAGCAGCCAAGAAACGGGAGGGGGGTACGAGCAGTACTTC. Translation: CASSQETGGGYEQYF.

The CDR3 nucleotides are TGTGCCAGCAGTTTATTGGGTTGGACTAGCGGCTACGAGCAGTACTTC. Its protein is CASSLLGWTSGYEQYF. The chain uses TRBV27 and TRBJ2-5; 10 bases match TRBD2. The assigned J gene may be wrong: the sequence end matches TRBJ2-7 better. The CDR3 has 16 residues. CDR1 MNHEY and CDR2 SMNVEV come from the germline V gene (reference sequence).

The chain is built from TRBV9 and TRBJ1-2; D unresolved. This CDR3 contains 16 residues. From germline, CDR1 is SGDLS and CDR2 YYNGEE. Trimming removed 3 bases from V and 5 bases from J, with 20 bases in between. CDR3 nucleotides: TGTGCCAGCAGCGGAGAGGGAGATGAGGGTTGGTATGGCTACACCTTC. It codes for CASSGEGDEGWYGYTF.

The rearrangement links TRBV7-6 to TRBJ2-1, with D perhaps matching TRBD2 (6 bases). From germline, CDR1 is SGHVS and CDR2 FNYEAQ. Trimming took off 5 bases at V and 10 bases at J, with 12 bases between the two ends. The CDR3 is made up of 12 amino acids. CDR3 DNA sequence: TGTGCCAGCAGCCGACTAGAAGGCGAGCAGTTCTTC. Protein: CASSRLEGEQFF.

CDR3 DNA sequence: TGCGCCAGCAGTGAGTCGAATTCCCAGGGTTTGGGCGAGCAGTACTTC. It specifies CASSESNSQGLGEQYF. The chain has TRBV10-1 and TRBJ2-7; possibly TRBD1 for D (5 bases). Germline CDR1 WNHNN, CDR2 SYGVQD (reference sequence). The CDR3 consists of 16 residues. The V end lost 0 bases, the J end lost 6 bases, and 18 bases lay between the germline ends.

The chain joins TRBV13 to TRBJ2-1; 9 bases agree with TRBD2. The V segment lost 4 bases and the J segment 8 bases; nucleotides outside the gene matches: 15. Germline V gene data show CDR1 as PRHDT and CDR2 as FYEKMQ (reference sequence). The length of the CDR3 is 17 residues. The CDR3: CASSSTAAGGLSDEQFF. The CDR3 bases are TGTGCCAGCAGCTCCACGGCGGCGGGAGGGCTTAGCGATGAGCAGTTCTTC.

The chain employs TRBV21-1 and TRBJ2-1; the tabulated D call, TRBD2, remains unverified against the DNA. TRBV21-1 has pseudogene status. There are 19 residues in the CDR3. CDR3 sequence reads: CASSTPGLAGAGIGNEQFF. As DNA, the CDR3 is TGTGCCAGCAGCACCCCGGGACTAGCGGGAGCTGGAATCGGGAATGAGCAGTTCTTC.

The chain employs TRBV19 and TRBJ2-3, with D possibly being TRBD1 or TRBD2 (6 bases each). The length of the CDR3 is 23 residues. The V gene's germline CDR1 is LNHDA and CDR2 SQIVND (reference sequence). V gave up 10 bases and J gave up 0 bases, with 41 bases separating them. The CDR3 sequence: CATRSDPEAGGPIPISSTDTQYF. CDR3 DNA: TGTGCCACACGATCGGACCCCGAGGCCGGGGGCCCTATTCCCATCTCTAGCACAGATACGCAGTATTTT.

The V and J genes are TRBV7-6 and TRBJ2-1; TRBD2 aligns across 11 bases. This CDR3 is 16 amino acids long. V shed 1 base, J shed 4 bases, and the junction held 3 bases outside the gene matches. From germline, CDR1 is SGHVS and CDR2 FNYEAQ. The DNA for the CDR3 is TGTGCCAGCAGCTTAGTGGCTAGCGGGGGGTACAATGAGCAGTTCTTC. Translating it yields CASSLVASGGYNEQFF.

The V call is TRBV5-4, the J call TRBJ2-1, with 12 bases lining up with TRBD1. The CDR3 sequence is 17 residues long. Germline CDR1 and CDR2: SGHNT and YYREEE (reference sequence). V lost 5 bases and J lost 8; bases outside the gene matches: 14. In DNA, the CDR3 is TGTGCCAGCAGATCAAACCGGGACAGGGGGCGCGTGGATGAGCAGTTCTTC. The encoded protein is CASRSNRDRGRVDEQFF. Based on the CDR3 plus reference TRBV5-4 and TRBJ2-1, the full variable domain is ETGVTQSPTHLIKTRGQQVTLRCSSQSGHNTVSWYQQALGQGPQFIFQYYREEENGRGNFPPRFSGLQFPNYSSELNVNALELDDSALYLCASRSNRDRGRVDEQFFGPGTRLTVL.

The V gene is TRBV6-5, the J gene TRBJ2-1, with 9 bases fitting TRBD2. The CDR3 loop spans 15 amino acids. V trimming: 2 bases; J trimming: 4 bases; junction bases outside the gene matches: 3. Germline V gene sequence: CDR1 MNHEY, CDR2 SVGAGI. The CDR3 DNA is TGTGCCAGCAGTTACCGGCTAGCGGGGTACAATGAGCAGTTCTTC. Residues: CASSYRLAGYNEQFF.

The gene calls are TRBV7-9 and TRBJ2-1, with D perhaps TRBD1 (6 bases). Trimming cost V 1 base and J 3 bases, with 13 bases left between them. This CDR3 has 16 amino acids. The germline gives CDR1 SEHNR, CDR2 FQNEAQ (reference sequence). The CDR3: CASSLGGQGFYNEQFF. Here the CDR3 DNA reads TGTGCCAGCAGCTTAGGCGGCCAGGGGTTCTACAATGAGCAGTTCTTC.